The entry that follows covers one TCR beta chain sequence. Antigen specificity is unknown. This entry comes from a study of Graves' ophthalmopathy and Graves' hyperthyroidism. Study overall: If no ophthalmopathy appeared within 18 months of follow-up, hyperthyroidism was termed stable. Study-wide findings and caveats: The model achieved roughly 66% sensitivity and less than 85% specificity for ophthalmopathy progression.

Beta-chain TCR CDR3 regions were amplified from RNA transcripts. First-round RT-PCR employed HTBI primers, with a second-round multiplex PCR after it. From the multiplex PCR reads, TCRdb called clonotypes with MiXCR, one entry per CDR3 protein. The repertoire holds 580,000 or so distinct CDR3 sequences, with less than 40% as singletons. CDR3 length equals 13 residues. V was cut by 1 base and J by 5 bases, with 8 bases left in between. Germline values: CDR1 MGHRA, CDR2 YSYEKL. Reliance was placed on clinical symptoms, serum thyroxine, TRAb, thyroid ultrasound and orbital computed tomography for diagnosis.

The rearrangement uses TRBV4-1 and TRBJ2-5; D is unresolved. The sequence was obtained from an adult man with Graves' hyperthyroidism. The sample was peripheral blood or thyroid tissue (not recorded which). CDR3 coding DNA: TGCGCCAGCAGCCAAGTCATGGGCGAGACCCAGTACTTC. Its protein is CASSQVMGETQYF.